These T cell receptor beta chains were read from a single sample in a study of tumor-infiltrating lymphocytes in primary liver carcinoma. MiXCR was run by TCRdb on the multiplex PCR reads, yielding one entry per CDR3 protein. Of 100,000 to 150,000 distinct CDR3 sequences detected, 64% appear once; the ten largest clones hold about 8%. Sequencing was carried out using liver tumor tissue from sampling region 3. The receptors originated from a woman aged 55-69 years with primary liver carcinoma and hepatitis B virus infection. Each CDR3 is given with its conserved first and last residue. The D gene is left open where the match is weak. Where a row states a size, it is once, few, many or the class of an expanded clone; other rows omit it.

>TRBV11-3|TRBJ2-2|.|.
TGTGTCGGCAGGGGGACTAGGGCGACCGGGGAGCTGTTTTTT
CVGRGTRATGELFF
>TRBV11-2|TRBJ1-2|.|.
TGTGCGAGCAGCCCCGACAAGGTAGATGGCTACACCTTC
CASSPDKVDGYTF
>TRBV5-1|TRBJ1-6|many|.
TGCGCCAGCAGCTTGGGAGGGGTAGACTCACCCCTCCACTTT
CASSLGGVDSPLHF
>TRBV20-1|TRBJ2-2|.|.
TGCAGTGCACATGGACTAATTAACACCGGGGAGCTGTTTTTT
CSAHGLINTGELFF
>TRBV11-2|TRBJ2-7|.|.
TGTGCCAACAGCTTCGGTGGACCTTTCGACGAGCAGTACTTT
CANSFGGPFDEQYF
>TRBV19|TRBJ1-5|.|TRBD1
TGTGCCAGTAGTAGACAGGGTCATGCAAGCAATCAGCCCCAGCATTTT
CASSRQGHASNQPQHF
>TRBV7-9|TRBJ2-1|.|TRBD2
TGTTCCAGCAACGAAGCGGGAAGGAACAATGAGCAGTTCTTC
CSSNEAGRNNEQFF
>TRBV11-2|TRBJ2-3|.|.
TGTGTTAGCAGCTTCCTCGGGACAGATACGCAGTATTTT
CVSSFLGTDTQYF
>TRBV5-1|TRBJ2-1|.|TRBD1
TGCGCCAGCCAAGACAGGGTTGGTGAGCAGTTCTTC
CASQDRVGEQFF
>TRBV29-1|TRBJ2-2|.|.
TGCAGCGTTGCCCTAGCCTCGACCGGGGAGCTGTTTTTT
CSVALASTGELFF
>TRBV6-1|TRBJ1-1|.|.
TGTGCCACCAGTGCCGGGGAGAATGCTGAAGCTTTCTTT
CATSAGENAEAFF
>TRBV29-1|TRBJ2-3|.|.
TGCAGCGTTGAAGTGGCTAGAGGTGCGCAGTATTTT
CSVEVARGAQYF
>TRBV28|TRBJ2-5|.|.
TGTGCCAGCAGTTTCGTGGTTAGCGGACATCAAGAAACCCAGTACTTC
CASSFVVSGHQETQYF
>TRBV29-1|TRBJ1-5|.|.
TGCAGCGTTGTTTGGCTAGCGGGTCTTGGTAGTACAGATACGCAGCATTTT
CSVVWLAGLGSTDTQHF
>TRBV30|TRBJ1-2|.|TRBD1
TGTGCCTGGAAACCCGGACAGCACAGGGGTAATGGCTACACATTC
CAWKPGQHRGNGYTF
>TRBV6-1|TRBJ2-7|many|.
TGTGCCAGCAGTGAAGTGGCGGGAAGCTCCTACGAGCAGTACTTC
CASSEVAGSSYEQYF
>TRBV4-1|TRBJ2-7|many|.
TGCGCCAGCAGCCAAGCTGTTGCCCCCTACGAGCAGTACTTC
CASSQAVAPYEQYF
>TRBV7-3|TRBJ2-1|.|.
TGTACCAGCAGCTTATCGGGAGATACCTACAATGAGCAGTTCTTC
CTSSLSGDTYNEQFF
>TRBV5-5|TRBJ1-6|.|.
TGTACCAGCAGCTTGGAGTACAGGGCGTATAATTCACCCCTCCACTTT
CTSSLEYRAYNSPLHF
>TRBV7-8|TRBJ1-3|.|.
TGTGTCAGCAGCTTAGGTGGGGTTCCTGGAAACACCATATATTTT
CVSSLGGVPGNTIYF
>TRBV5-1|TRBJ2-5|many|.
TGCGCCAGCAGCTTACAGGGCGGTCAAGAGACCCAGTACTTC
CASSLQGGQETQYF
>TRBV2|TRBJ2-7|.|.
TGTGCCAGCATAGGGACATGGGGCGAGCAGTACTTC
CASIGTWGEQYF
>TRBV11-1|TRBJ2-1|.|TRBD1
TGTGTCAGCAGCGGTACAGGGGGGAGAGGTAATGGGCAGTTCTTC
CVSSGTGGRGNGQFF
>TRBV4-2|TRBJ1-2|many|.
TGTGCCAGCAGCCAAGAACAGGGAAATTGGCTTAATGGCTACACCTTC
CASSQEQGNWLNGYTF
>TRBV5-4|TRBJ2-5|.|TRBD1
TGTGCCAGCAGGACGGGACAGGGGGTAGAGACCCAGTACTTC
CASRTGQGVETQYF
>TRBV5-1|TRBJ2-1|.|.
TGCGCCAGCAGCTTAAGGGGAAGCAATGAGCAGCTCTTC
CASSLRGSNEQLF
>TRBV6-6|TRBJ1-5|.|TRBD1
TGTGCAAGCAGCCAGGACAGGATTCAGCCCCAGCATTTT
CASSQDRIQPQHF
>TRBV11-2|TRBJ2-3|.|TRBD2
TGTGCCAGCAGCACGGGACTAGCGGGGCCAGATACGCGGTATTTT
CASSTGLAGPDTRYF
>TRBV4-2|TRBJ2-3|.|TRBD2
TGTGCCAGCAGCCAAGATTGGACTAGCGAGAGCTCGGGCACAGATATGCAGTATTTT
CASSQDWTSESSGTDMQYF
>TRBV30|TRBJ2-2|few|.
TGTGCCTGGAGTGTAGTCCGCCCCGGGGAGCTGTTTTTT
CAWSVVRPGELFF
>TRBV6-5|TRBJ1-3|once|.
TGTGCCAGGAGGGACCTGGGTGGAGCCTCTGGAAACACCATATATTTT
CARRDLGGASGNTIYF
>TRBV11-1|TRBJ2-2|.|.
TGTGCCAGCAGCTTAGGGGGAAGTCTTACCGGGAAGCTGTTCTTT
CASSLGGSLTGKLFF
>TRBV12-3/TRBV12-4|TRBJ2-2|.|.
TGTGCCGGCCGCATGGAGGACACCGGGGAACTGTTTTTT
CAGRMEDTGELFF
>TRBV6-4|TRBJ1-5|.|.
TGTGCCAGCAGTGTAGGAGCGGGCACAGATACGCAGCATTTT
CASSVGAGTDTQHF
>TRBV5-1|TRBJ2-5|.|TRBD2
TGCGCCAGCAGCCGGGGACTAGCGGGAGTTGAAGAGACCCAGTACTTC
CASSRGLAGVEETQYF
>TRBV2|TRBJ1-5|.|.
TGTGCCAGCAGAGTATATAGCAATCAGCCCCAGCATTTT
CASRVYSNQPQHF
>TRBV5-1|TRBJ2-7|few|.
TGCGCCAGCAGCTTGGCGACAGGCCAACACTTCTCCGGCGAGCAGTACTTC
CASSLATGQHFSGEQYF
>TRBV5-1|TRBJ1-3|many|.
TGCGCCAGCAGCTTTGATGGAAACACCATATATTTT
CASSFDGNTIYF
>TRBV28|TRBJ2-3|.|.
TGTGCCAGCTGCCCAACGGGATCTCTCATAGATACGCAGTATTTT
CASCPTGSLIDTQYF
>TRBV10-2|TRBJ1-6|many|.
TGCGCCAGCAGTGACGGGGGTGATAATTCACCCCTCCACTTT
CASSDGGDNSPLHF